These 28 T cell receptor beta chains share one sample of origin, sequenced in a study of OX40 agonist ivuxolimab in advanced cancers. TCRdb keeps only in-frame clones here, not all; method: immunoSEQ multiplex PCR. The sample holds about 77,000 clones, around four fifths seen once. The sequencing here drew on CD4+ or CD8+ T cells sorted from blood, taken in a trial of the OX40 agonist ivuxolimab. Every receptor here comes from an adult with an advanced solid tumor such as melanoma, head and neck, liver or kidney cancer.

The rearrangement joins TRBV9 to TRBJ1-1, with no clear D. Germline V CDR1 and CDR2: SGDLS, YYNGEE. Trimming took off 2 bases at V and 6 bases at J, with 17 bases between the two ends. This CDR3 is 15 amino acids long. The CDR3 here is CASSVLTGLDAEAFF. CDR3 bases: TGTGCCAGCAGCGTCTTGACTGGGTTGGATGCTGAAGCTTTCTTT.

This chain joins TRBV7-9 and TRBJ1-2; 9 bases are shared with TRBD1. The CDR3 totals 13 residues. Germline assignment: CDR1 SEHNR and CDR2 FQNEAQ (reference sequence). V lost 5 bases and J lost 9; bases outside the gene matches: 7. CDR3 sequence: CASSPGTGNSYTF. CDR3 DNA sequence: TGTGCCAGCAGCCCGGGGACAGGGAACAGCTACACCTTC.

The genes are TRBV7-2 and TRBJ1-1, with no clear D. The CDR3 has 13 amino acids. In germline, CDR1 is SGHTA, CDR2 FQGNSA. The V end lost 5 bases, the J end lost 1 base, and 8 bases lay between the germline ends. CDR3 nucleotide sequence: TGTGCCAGCAGCCAAGGACGGAACACTGAAGCTTTCTTT. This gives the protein CASSQGRNTEAFF.

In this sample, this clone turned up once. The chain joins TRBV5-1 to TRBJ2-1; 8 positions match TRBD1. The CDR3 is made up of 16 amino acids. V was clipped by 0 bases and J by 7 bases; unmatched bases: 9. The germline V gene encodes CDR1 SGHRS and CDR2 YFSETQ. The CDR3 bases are TGCGCCAGCAGCTTGGTCGGGGGACAGGATGGAAATGAGCAGTTCTTC. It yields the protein CASSLVGGQDGNEQFF.

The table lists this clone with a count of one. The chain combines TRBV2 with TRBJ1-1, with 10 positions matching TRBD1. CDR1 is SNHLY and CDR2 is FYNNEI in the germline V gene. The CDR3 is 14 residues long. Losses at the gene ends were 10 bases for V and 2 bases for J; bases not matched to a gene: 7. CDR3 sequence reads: CATHRDRGNTEAFF. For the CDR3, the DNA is TGTGCCACCCACAGGGACAGGGGAAACACTGAAGCTTTCTTT.

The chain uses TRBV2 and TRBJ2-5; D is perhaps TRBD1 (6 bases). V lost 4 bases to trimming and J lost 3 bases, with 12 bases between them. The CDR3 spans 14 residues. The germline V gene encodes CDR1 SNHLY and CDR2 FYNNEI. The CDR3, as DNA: TGTGCCAGCAGTGGATTTGGACAGAAAGAGACCCAGTACTTC. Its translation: CASSGFGQKETQYF.

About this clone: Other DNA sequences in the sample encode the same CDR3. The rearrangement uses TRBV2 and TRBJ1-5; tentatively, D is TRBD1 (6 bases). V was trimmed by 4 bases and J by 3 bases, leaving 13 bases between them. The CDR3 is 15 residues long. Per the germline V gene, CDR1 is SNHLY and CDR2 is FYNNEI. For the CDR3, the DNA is TGTGCCAGCAGTGGACAGGCGGGGTTCAATCAGCCCCAGCATTTT. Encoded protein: CASSGQAGFNQPQHF.

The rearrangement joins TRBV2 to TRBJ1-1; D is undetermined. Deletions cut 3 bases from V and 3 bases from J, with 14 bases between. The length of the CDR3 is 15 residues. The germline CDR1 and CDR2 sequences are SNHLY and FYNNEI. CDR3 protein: CASSDYRNGDTEAFF. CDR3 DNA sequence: TGTGCCAGCAGTGACTACAGAAATGGGGACACTGAAGCTTTCTTT.

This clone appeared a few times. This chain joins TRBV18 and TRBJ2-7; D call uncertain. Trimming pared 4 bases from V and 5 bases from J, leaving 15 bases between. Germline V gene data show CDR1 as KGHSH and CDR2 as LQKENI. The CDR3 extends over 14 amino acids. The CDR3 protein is CASSLSGPPNEQYF. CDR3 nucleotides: TGTGCCAGCTCACTATCCGGGCCCCCTAACGAGCAGTACTTC.

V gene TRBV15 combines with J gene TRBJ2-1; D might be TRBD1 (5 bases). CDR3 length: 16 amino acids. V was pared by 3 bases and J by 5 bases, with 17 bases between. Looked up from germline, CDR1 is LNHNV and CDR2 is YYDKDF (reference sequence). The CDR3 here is CATSRPPGPNDNEQFF. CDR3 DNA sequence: TGTGCCACCAGCAGGCCCCCAGGGCCGAACGACAATGAGCAGTTCTTC.

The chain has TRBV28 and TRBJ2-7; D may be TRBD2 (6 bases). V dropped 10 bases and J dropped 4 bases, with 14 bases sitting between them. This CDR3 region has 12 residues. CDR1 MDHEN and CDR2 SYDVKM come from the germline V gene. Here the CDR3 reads CATWGTAYEQYF. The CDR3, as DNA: TGTGCCACCTGGGGGACTGCATACGAGCAGTACTTC.

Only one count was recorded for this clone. CDR3 in DNA: TGCGCCAGCAGCTTGGAGGGAAGCACCGGGGAGCTGTTTTTT. Protein: CASSLEGSTGELFF. The rearrangement links TRBV5-1 to TRBJ2-2; D not resolved. V was cut by 0 bases and J by 4 bases, with 7 bases left in between. Looked up from germline, CDR1 is SGHRS and CDR2 is YFSETQ. The length of the CDR3 is 14 residues.

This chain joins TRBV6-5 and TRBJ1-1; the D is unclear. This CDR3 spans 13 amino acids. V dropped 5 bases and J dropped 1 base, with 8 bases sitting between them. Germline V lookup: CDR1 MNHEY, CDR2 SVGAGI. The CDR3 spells CASSPSQNTEAFF. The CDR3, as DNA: TGTGCCAGCAGTCCTTCACAGAACACTGAAGCTTTCTTT.

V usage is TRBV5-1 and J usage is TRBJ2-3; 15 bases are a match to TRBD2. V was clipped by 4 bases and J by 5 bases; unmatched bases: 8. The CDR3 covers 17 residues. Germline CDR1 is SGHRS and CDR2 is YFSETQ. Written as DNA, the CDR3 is TGCGCCAGCAGCCACGGACTAGCGGGGGGGCCGGGAGATACGCAGTATTTT. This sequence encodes CASSHGLAGGPGDTQYF.

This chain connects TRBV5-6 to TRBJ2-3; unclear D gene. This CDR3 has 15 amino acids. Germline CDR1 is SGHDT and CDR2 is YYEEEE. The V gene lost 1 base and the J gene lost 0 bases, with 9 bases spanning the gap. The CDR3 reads CASSLIGASTDTQYF. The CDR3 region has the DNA TGTGCCAGCAGCTTGATTGGTGCTAGCACAGATACGCAGTATTTT. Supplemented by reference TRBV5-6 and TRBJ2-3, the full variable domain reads DAGVTQSPTHLIKTRGQQVTLRCSPKSGHDTVSWYQQALGQGPQFIFQYYEEEERQRGNFPDRFSGHQFPNYSSELNVNALLLGDSALYLCASSLIGASTDTQYFGPGTRLTVL.

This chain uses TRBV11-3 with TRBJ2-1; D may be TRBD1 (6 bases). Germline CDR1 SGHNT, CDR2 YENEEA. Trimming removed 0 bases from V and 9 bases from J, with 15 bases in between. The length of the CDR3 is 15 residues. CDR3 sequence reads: CASSLDTVTRGEQFF. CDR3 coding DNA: TGTGCCAGCAGCTTAGATACAGTGACCAGGGGTGAGCAGTTCTTC.

This chain's CDR3 is CASSPRGNNYGYTF. The CDR3, as DNA: TGTGCCAGCAGTCCCAGAGGGAACAACTATGGCTACACCTTC. V gene TRBV2 combines with J gene TRBJ1-2; no clear D. Trimming cost V 5 bases and J 2 bases, with 12 bases left between them. This CDR3 is built from 14 residues. Germline CDR1 SNHLY, CDR2 FYNNEI.

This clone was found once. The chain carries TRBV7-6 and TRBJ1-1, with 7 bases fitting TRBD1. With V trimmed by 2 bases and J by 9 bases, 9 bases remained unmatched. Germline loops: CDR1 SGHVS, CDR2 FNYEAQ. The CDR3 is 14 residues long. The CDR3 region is CASSLNGNRGKAFF. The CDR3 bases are TGTGCCAGCAGCTTAAATGGGAACAGGGGTAAAGCTTTCTTT.

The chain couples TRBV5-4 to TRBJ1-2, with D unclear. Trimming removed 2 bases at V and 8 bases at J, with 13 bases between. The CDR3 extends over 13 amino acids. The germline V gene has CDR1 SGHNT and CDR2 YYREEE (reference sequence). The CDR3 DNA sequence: TGTGCCAGCAGCTTCACCTTCACGGAAGGCTACACCTTC. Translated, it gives CASSFTFTEGYTF.

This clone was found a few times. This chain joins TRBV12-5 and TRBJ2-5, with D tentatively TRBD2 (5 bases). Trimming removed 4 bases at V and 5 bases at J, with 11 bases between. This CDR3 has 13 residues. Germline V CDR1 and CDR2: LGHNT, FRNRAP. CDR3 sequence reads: CASGSGSGETQYF. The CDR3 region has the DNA TGTGCTAGTGGTTCCGGGTCGGGGGAGACCCAGTACTTC.

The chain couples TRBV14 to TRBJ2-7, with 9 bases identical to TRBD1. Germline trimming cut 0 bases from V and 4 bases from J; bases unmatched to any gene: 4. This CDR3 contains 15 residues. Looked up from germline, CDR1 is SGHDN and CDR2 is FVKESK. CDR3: CASSQDRTGEYEQYF. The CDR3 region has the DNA TGTGCCAGCAGCCAAGACCGGACAGGGGAATACGAGCAGTACTTC.

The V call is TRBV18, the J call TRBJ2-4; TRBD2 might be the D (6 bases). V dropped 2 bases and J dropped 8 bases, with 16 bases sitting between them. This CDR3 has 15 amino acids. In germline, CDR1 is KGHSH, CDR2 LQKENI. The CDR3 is CASSPRAGRFDIQYF. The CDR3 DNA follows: TGTGCCAGCTCACCAAGGGCAGGGAGGTTTGACATTCAGTACTTC.

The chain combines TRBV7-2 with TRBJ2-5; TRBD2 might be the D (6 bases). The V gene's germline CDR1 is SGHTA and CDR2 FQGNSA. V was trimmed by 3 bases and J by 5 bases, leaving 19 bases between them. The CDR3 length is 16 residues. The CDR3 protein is CASSFSSGLRGETQYF. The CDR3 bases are TGTGCCAGCAGCTTTAGTAGCGGCCTCCGGGGGGAGACCCAGTACTTC. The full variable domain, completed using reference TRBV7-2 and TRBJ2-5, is GAGVSQSPSNKVTEKGKDVELRCDPISGHTALYWYRQSLGQGLEFLIYFQGNSAPDKSGLPSDRFSAERTGGSVSTLTIQRTQQEDSAVYLCASSFSSGLRGETQYFGPGTRLLVL.

The CDR3 region is CASKGQGATGYTF. The CDR3 DNA reads as TGTGCCAGCAAAGGGCAGGGGGCCACTGGCTACACCTTC. J is TRBJ1-2 and V is TRBV2, with 8 bases aligning to TRBD1. Germline-derived CDR1 and CDR2 are SNHLY and FYNNEI. V lost 7 bases, J lost 7 bases, and 8 bases stayed unmatched. This CDR3 has 13 residues.

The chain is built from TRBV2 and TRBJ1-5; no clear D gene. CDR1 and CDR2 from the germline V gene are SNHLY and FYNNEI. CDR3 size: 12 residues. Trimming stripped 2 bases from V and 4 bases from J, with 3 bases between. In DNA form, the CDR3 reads TGTGCCAGCAGTGAACCGAATCAGCCCCAGCATTTT. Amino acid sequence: CASSEPNQPQHF.

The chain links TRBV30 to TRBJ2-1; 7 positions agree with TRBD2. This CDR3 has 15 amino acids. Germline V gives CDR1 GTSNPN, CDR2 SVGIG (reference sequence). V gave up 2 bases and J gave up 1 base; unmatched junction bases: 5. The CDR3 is CAWSWGGLSYNEQFF. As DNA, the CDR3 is TGTGCCTGGAGTTGGGGGGGACTTTCCTACAATGAGCAGTTCTTC.

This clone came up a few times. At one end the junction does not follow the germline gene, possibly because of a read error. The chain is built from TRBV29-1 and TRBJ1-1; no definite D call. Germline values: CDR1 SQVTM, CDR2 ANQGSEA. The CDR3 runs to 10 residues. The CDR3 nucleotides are TGCAGCGTCGGGAACAGTGAAGCTTTCTTT. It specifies CSVGNSEAFF.

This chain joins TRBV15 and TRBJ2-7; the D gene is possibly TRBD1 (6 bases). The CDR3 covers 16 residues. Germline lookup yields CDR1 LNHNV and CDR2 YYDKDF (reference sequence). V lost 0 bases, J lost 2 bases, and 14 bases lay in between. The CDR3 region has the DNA TGTGCCACCAGCAGAGACCAGGGGAAAGGCACCTACGAGCAGTACTTC. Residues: CATSRDQGKGTYEQYF.